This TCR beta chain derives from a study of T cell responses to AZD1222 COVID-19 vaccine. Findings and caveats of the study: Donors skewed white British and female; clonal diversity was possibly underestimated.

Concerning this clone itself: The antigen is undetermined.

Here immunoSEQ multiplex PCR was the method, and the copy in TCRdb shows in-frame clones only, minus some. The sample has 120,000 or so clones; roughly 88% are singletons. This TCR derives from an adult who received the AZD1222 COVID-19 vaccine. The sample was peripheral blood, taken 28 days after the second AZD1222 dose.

The CDR3 DNA sequence: TGTGCCAGCAGCCAAGGTATGGCGGTTATCTACGAGCAGTACTTC. This translates into CASSQGMAVIYEQYF. V gene TRBV7-8 combines with J gene TRBJ2-7, with D unclear. Germline V gene lookup returns CDR1 SGHVS and CDR2 FQNEAQ. The CDR3 spans 15 residues. Trimming cost V 5 bases and J 3 bases, with 17 bases left between them.